Presented here are 14 T cell receptor beta chains from one specimen sequenced in a study of blood T cells in healthy people across ages. Next came a second PCR, run for about 6 to 12 cycles, which used a sample-barcoded 5' primer along with a J-beta primer mix. TCRdb fed the 5' RACE reads into MiXCR, producing one record per CDR3 protein. The sample lists about 680,000 distinct CDR3 sequences, roughly 49% occurring once. Input material: blood. The receptors come from a woman aged 60 to 75 in good health.

V and J are TRBV7-2 and TRBJ2-3; D might be TRBD1 (6 bases). The germline V gene has CDR1 SGHTA and CDR2 FQGNSA. V was cut by 2 bases and J by 4 bases, with 19 bases left in between. The CDR3 runs 17 residues. The CDR3 loop is CASSLRDKWGRPDTQYF. The CDR3 DNA reads TGTGCCAGCAGCTTACGGGATAAGTGGGGGCGCCCAGATACGCAGTATTTT.

The chain joins TRBV28 to TRBJ2-5, with 7 nucleotides matching TRBD1. V lost 4 bases, J lost 4 bases, and 6 bases stayed unmatched. Germline CDR1 and CDR2: MDHEN and SYDVKM. The CDR3 has 14 amino acids. CDR3 loop: CASSSPAGGETQYF. The CDR3 DNA is TGTGCCAGCAGTTCCCCGGCAGGGGGAGAGACCCAGTACTTC.

This rearrangement joins TRBV12-3 or TRBV12-4 to TRBJ2-7; TRBD1 agrees at 7 bases. Germline trimming cut 3 bases from V and 5 bases from J; bases unmatched to any gene: 7. The CDR3 length is 14 residues. CDR3 sequence reads: CASSFGDQGDEQYF. CDR3 DNA: TGTGCCAGCAGTTTTGGGGACCAGGGGGACGAGCAGTACTTC.

A few counts support this clonotype. The chain employs TRBV10-3 and TRBJ1-1; 8 bases fit TRBD1. The CDR3 spans 14 residues. Per germline, CDR1 ENHRY and CDR2 SYGVKD. Unmatched junction bases numbered 8, after V lost 10 bases and J lost 1 base. The CDR3 protein is CATHGQGENTEAFF. Written as DNA, the CDR3 is TGTGCCACCCACGGACAGGGCGAGAACACTGAAGCTTTCTTT.

This rearrangement joins TRBV2 to TRBJ1-1; D remains ambiguous. V was pared by 5 bases and J by 0 bases, with 13 bases between. In germline, CDR1 is SNHLY, CDR2 FYNNEI. The CDR3 totals 15 residues. In DNA form, the CDR3 reads TGTGCCAGCAGTCCTAACCCAGGAGTGAACACTGAAGCTTTCTTT. As protein: CASSPNPGVNTEAFF.

The rearrangement links TRBV4-1 to TRBJ2-7; D is perhaps TRBD2 (6 bases). Trimming left V 1 base short and J 6 bases short, with 10 bases between. Germline V gene data show CDR1 as MGHRA and CDR2 as YSYEKL. The CDR3 loop spans 13 amino acids. CDR3 region: CASSQVGSSEQYF. CDR3 DNA sequence: TGCGCCAGCAGCCAAGTCGGGAGTTCCGAGCAGTACTTC.

This chain joins TRBV27 and TRBJ2-4; 7 bases agree with TRBD2. The CDR3 has 15 residues. V lost 6 bases, J lost 3 bases, and 8 bases stayed unmatched. Germline CDR1 MNHEY, CDR2 SMNVEV (reference sequence). The CDR3 loop is CASRMTSNDKNIQYF. CDR3 bases: TGTGCCAGCAGGATGACTAGCAACGACAAAAACATTCAGTACTTC.

This chain links TRBV20-1 with TRBJ2-1; 12 bases agree with TRBD2. The CDR3 runs 19 residues. After removal of 0 bases from V and 0 bases from J, the junction contained 9 bases not matched to a gene. Germline CDR1 and CDR2: DFQATT and SNEGSKA (reference sequence). CDR3 residues: CSARDRRLAGVISYNEQFF. CDR3 nucleotides: TGCAGTGCTAGAGATCGGAGACTAGCGGGAGTGATCTCCTACAATGAGCAGTTCTTC.

The J gene is TRBJ2-3, the V gene TRBV5-1, with unresolved D. V was cut by 3 bases and J by 3 bases, with 8 bases left in between. This CDR3 has 13 amino acids. Germline V gene sequence: CDR1 SGHRS, CDR2 YFSETQ. This chain's CDR3 is CASSSVLTDTQYF. CDR3 nucleotide sequence: TGCGCCAGCAGCTCAGTATTAACAGATACGCAGTATTTT.

The chain has TRBV5-1 and TRBJ1-3; 9 positions agree with TRBD1. Per the germline V gene, CDR1 is SGHRS and CDR2 is YFSETQ. CDR3 length: 14 amino acids. V gave up 4 bases and J gave up 4 bases; unmatched junction bases: 3. CDR3 sequence: CASSDGTGGNTIYF. The CDR3 DNA reads TGCGCCAGCAGCGACGGGACAGGGGGAAACACCATATATTTT.

About this clonotype itself: Relative to the germline gene, one junction end is altered; a read error may explain this. The chain carries TRBV4-3 and TRBJ2-4, with TRBD2 matching 11 bases. Germline V lookup: CDR1 LGHNA, CDR2 YSLEER. This CDR3 region has 21 residues. This CDR3 reads CASSQDKSLAGGRAAENIRYF. The CDR3, as DNA: TGCGCCAGCAGCCAAGATAAGTCGCTAGCGGGAGGTCGGGCTGCCGAAAACATTCGGTACTTC.

J is TRBJ1-4 and V is TRBV2, with D maybe TRBD1 (6 bases). This CDR3 comprises 13 residues. Trimming left V 6 bases short and J 7 bases short, with 12 bases between. Looked up from germline, CDR1 is SNHLY and CDR2 is FYNNEI. The CDR3 here is CASRLDSFEKLFF. The CDR3 nucleotides are TGTGCCAGCAGGCTGGACAGCTTTGAAAAACTGTTTTTT.

The chain links TRBV29-1 to TRBJ1-1; 10 bases map to TRBD1. V trimming: 3 bases; J trimming: 6 bases; junction bases outside the gene matches: 1. Germline CDR1 reads SQVTM; CDR2 reads ANQGSEA. The CDR3 consists of 12 residues. CDR3 coding DNA: TGCAGCGTTGAGGGACAGGGGCCTGAAGCTTTCTTT. As protein: CSVEGQGPEAFF.

This rearrangement joins TRBV4-2 to TRBJ1-1; tentatively, D is TRBD1 (5 bases). This CDR3 has 16 residues. Germline CDR1 is LGHNA and CDR2 is YNFKEQ. With 1 base removed from V and 5 bases from J, the gap between germline ends came to 17 bases. The CDR3 DNA reads TGTGCCAGCAGCCAAGCCTCGGGACTGACCGGTACTGAAGCTTTCTTT. Amino acids: CASSQASGLTGTEAFF.